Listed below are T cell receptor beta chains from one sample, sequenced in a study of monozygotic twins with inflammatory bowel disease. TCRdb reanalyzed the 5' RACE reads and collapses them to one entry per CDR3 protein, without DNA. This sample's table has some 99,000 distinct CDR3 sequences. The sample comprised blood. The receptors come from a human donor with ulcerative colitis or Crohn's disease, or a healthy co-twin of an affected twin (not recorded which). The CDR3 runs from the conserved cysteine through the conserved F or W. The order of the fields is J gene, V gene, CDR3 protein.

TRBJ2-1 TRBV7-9 CASRPSLAGLYNEQFF
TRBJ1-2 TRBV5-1 CASSLAGVRGYTF
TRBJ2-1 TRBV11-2 CASSLASHHEQFF
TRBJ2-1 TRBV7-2 CASSRDRESYNEQFF
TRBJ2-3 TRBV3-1 CASSLSRSPDTQYF
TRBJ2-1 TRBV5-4 CASSSPTSGIVNEQFF
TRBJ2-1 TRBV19 CASSINGGDYNEQFF
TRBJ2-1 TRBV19 CASVGTIGAHSYNEQFF
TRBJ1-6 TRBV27 CASSPETGISPLHF
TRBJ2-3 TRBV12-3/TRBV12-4 CASSFPGTTDTQYF
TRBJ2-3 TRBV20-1 CSARSGSPDTQYF
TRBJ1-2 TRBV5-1 CASNAPGTGGGYTF
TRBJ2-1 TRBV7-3 CASSRGLAGNYNEQFF
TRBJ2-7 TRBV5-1 CASSFTRDYREQYF
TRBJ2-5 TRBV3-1 CAHLTSQGAARTTQYF
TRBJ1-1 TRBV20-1 CSARQRTGNTEAFF
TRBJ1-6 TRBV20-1 CSASQETGDNSPLHF
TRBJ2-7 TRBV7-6 CASSLDLAGGTNSYEQYF
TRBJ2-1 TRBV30 CAWSVVRYNEQFF
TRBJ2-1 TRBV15 CATSRDRRQVAGGRGNEQFF